A single sample is the source of the 20 T cell receptor beta chains below, sequenced in a study of blood T cell repertoires in COVID-19. Produced via immunoSEQ multiplex PCR; TCRdb's table is partial and in-frame only. Of over 150,000 clones listed, roughly 84% are singletons. The sequencing input was peripheral blood. The receptors derive from a man aged 55 to 70 with COVID-19, enrolled during active disease.

This clone was picked up a small number of times. The V call is TRBV30, the J call TRBJ1-2; possibly TRBD1 for D (5 bases). CDR1 and CDR2 (germline): GTSNPN, SVGIG (reference sequence). The CDR3 runs to 14 residues. V lost 4 bases, J lost 2 bases, and 14 bases lay in between. DNA of the CDR3: TGTGCCTGGAAGCCAGGGATTAGGAACTATGGCTACACCTTC. Its translation is CAWKPGIRNYGYTF. Combining the CDR3 with reference TRBV30 and TRBJ1-2 gives the whole variable domain SQTIHQWPATLVQPVGSPLSLECTVEGTSNPNLYWYRQAAGRGLQLLFYSVGIGQISSEVPQNLSASRPQDRQFILSSKKLLLSDSGFYLCAWKPGIRNYGYTFGSGTRLTVV.

The J gene is TRBJ2-7, the V gene TRBV6-5; 8 bases fit TRBD1. The germline V gene has CDR1 MNHEY and CDR2 SVGAGI. The V gene end was trimmed by 8 bases and the J gene end by 5 bases; junction bases not matched to a gene: 8. CDR3 length: 13 residues. The CDR3 here is CASGQGRVHEQYF. The CDR3 nucleotides are TGTGCCAGCGGACAGGGAAGGGTCCACGAGCAGTACTTC.

The chain couples TRBV7-2 to TRBJ1-2, with a tentative D call TRBD1 (6 bases). Per the germline V gene, CDR1 is SGHTA and CDR2 is FQGNSA. V was pared by 2 bases and J by 6 bases, with 13 bases between. The CDR3 runs to 14 residues. CDR3 loop: CASSLLGRGDGYTF. The CDR3 DNA follows: TGTGCCAGCAGCTTACTAGGCAGGGGTGATGGCTACACCTTC.

The chain is built from TRBV19 and TRBJ1-6; possible D gene TRBD1, 6 bases. Trimming took 6 bases from V and 9 from J, leaving 15 bases between them. The CDR3 has 14 amino acids. Germline loops: CDR1 LNHDA, CDR2 SQIVND (reference sequence). The CDR3 DNA sequence: TGTGCCAGTAGCGGGGACACGATGTCTTCACCCCTCCACTTT. This sequence encodes CASSGDTMSSPLHF. The entire variable domain, with the rest obtained from reference TRBV19 and TRBJ1-6, is as follows: DGGITQSPKYLFRKEGQNVTLSCEQNLNHDAMYWYRQDPGQGLRLIYYSQIVNDFQKGDIAEGYSVSREKKESFPLTVTSAQKNPTAFYLCASSGDTMSSPLHFGNGTRLTVT.

The CDR3 is CASRLEQGGGTEAFF. The CDR3 coding sequence is TGTGCCAGCAGACTCGAACAGGGAGGGGGCACTGAAGCTTTCTTT. The chain combines TRBV6-4 with TRBJ1-1, with D perhaps TRBD1 (6 bases). Germline V gene data show CDR1 as MRHNA and CDR2 as SNTAGT. CDR3 length equals 15 residues. V was pared by 6 bases and J by 4 bases, with 18 bases between.

This sequence joins TRBV3-1 (or the pseudogene TRBV3-2) and TRBJ1-5, with D uncertain. The germline CDR1 and CDR2 sequences are LGHDT and YNNKEL (reference sequence). The CDR3 contains 14 residues. Trimming cost V 0 bases and J 7 bases, with 10 bases left between them. The CDR3 region has the DNA TGTGCCAGCAGCCAAGAAGCGGCTGGCCAGCCCCAGCATTTT. This gives the protein CASSQEAAGQPQHF.

The chain has TRBV3-1 (or the pseudogene TRBV3-2) and TRBJ2-5, with unresolved D. Trimming removed 4 bases from V and 0 bases from J, with 12 bases in between. The CDR3 covers 15 residues. The germline CDR1 and CDR2 sequences are LGHDT and YNNKEL (reference sequence). CDR3 sequence reads: CASSPTPEYQETQYF. CDR3 bases: TGTGCCAGCAGCCCCACCCCCGAGTACCAAGAGACCCAGTACTTC.

CDR3 region: CASSEGRGANNEQFF. DNA of the CDR3: TGTGCCAGCAGTGAAGGGCGGGGAGCGAACAATGAGCAGTTCTTC. The chain uses TRBV2 and TRBJ2-1; the D gene is possibly TRBD2 (6 bases). The CDR3 runs to 15 residues. V lost 1 base and J lost 5, with 12 bases in between. Germline CDR1 reads SNHLY; CDR2 reads FYNNEI.

The genes are TRBV28 and TRBJ2-1; 11 nucleotides agree with TRBD2. The V gene end was trimmed by 4 bases and the J gene end by 7 bases; junction bases not matched to a gene: 3. CDR1 and CDR2 from the germline V gene are MDHEN and SYDVKM. The CDR3 runs 14 residues. The CDR3 nucleotides are TGTGCCAGCAGTTGGGGGACTAGCGGAAATGAGCAGTTCTTC. Translated: CASSWGTSGNEQFF.

The rearrangement links TRBV6-6 to TRBJ1-3; tentatively, D is TRBD1 (6 bases). Germline CDR1 is MNHNY and CDR2 is SVGAGI (reference sequence). V lost 5 bases and J 0 bases, leaving 8 bases between the germline ends. The CDR3 has 14 amino acids. CDR3 DNA: TGTGCCAGCAGTGACAGGAGCTCTGGAAACACCATATATTTT. It encodes CASSDRSSGNTIYF.

This clone has just one count. This chain connects TRBV19 to TRBJ2-7; D perhaps matches TRBD1 (7 bases). CDR1 and CDR2 from the germline V gene are LNHDA and SQIVND (reference sequence). CDR3 size: 16 residues. The V end was cut by 5 bases, the J end by 2 bases, with 19 bases between. CDR3 residues: CASSGGTAWNTYEQYF. The CDR3, as DNA: TGTGCCAGTAGTGGCGGGACAGCTTGGAACACCTACGAGCAGTACTTC.

A single count supports this clone. The rearrangement uses TRBV6-6 and TRBJ2-7; D remains unclear. CDR3 length: 16 residues. CDR1 and CDR2 (germline): MNHNY, SVGAGI (reference sequence). Trimming cost V 5 bases and J 2 bases, with 19 bases left between them. Here the CDR3 reads CASSPELRRHAYEQYF. The CDR3 DNA follows: TGTGCCAGCAGTCCTGAATTGCGGCGTCACGCCTACGAGCAGTACTTC.

This chain links TRBV7-3 with TRBJ1-6; D is undetermined. V gave up 0 bases and J gave up 7 bases, with 10 bases separating them. The CDR3 extends over 15 amino acids. Germline V gene data show CDR1 as SGHTA and CDR2 as FQGTGA. CDR3 bases: TGTGCCAGCAGCTTAACATTCTTGGAGAATTCACCCCTCCACTTT. This translates into CASSLTFLENSPLHF.

This chain joins TRBV9 and TRBJ2-3, with D possibly matching TRBD1 (6 bases). With 4 bases removed from V and 2 bases from J, the gap between germline ends came to 14 bases. This CDR3 has 15 amino acids. Germline V gene lookup returns CDR1 SGDLS and CDR2 YYNGEE. The CDR3 here is CASSSGTRHTDTQYF. In nucleotides, the CDR3 is TGTGCCAGCAGCTCCGGGACAAGACACACAGATACGCAGTATTTT.

This chain uses TRBV28 with TRBJ1-6; TRBD1 is a possible D gene (6 bases). Deletions cut 6 bases from V and 4 bases from J, with 13 bases between. There are 15 residues in the CDR3. Germline V gives CDR1 MDHEN, CDR2 SYDVKM. The CDR3 sequence: CASRDSGQYNSPLHF. The CDR3 nucleotides read TGTGCCAGCAGGGATTCCGGACAGTATAATTCACCCCTCCACTTT.

The chain recombines TRBV6-5 with TRBJ1-6; D remains unclear. Germline V gives CDR1 MNHEY, CDR2 SVGAGI. The CDR3 is 14 residues long. Trimming cost V 5 bases and J 7 bases, with 12 bases left between them. CDR3 residues: CASSMSQTNSPLHF. CDR3 coding DNA: TGTGCCAGCAGTATGAGTCAGACAAATTCACCCCTCCACTTT.

The chain employs TRBV5-1 and TRBJ2-1, with D perhaps TRBD2 (5 bases). Germline V gene lookup returns CDR1 SGHRS and CDR2 YFSETQ. This CDR3 comprises 14 residues. The V end lost 6 bases, the J end lost 0 bases, and 10 bases lay between the germline ends. The CDR3 sequence is CASKDSSSYNEQFF. CDR3 in DNA: TGCGCCAGCAAGGACTCCAGCTCCTACAATGAGCAGTTCTTC. Full variable domain (remainder filled in from reference TRBV5-1 and TRBJ2-1): KAGVTQTPRYLIKTRGQQVTLSCSPISGHRSVSWYQQTPGQGLQFLFEYFSETQRNKGNFPGRFSGRQFSNSRSEMNVSTLELGDSALYLCASKDSSSYNEQFFGPGTRLTVL.

The V call is TRBV7-9, the J call TRBJ2-1; 11 bases match TRBD2. CDR3 length: 16 amino acids. The V gene's germline CDR1 is SEHNR and CDR2 FQNEAQ (reference sequence). J gave up 10 bases and V 8 bases, and 16 bases lay outside the gene matches. The CDR3 here is CASEWKVGLAGGEQFF. CDR3 coding DNA: TGTGCCAGCGAATGGAAGGTCGGTCTAGCGGGGGGCGAGCAGTTCTTC.

The CDR3 spells CASSLTRSSDYGYTF. The CDR3 DNA reads as TGTGCCAGCAGCTTAACGAGGAGTAGCGACTATGGCTACACCTTC. The chain combines TRBV7-3 with TRBJ1-2; D is uncertain. This CDR3 is 15 amino acids long. Germline CDR1 and CDR2: SGHTA and FQGTGA. V was cut by 0 bases and J by 3 bases, with 11 bases left in between.

V gene TRBV5-4 combines with J gene TRBJ1-2; 7 nucleotides match TRBD1. V gave up 5 bases and J gave up 7 bases; unmatched junction bases: 11. Per germline, CDR1 SGHNT and CDR2 YYREEE (reference sequence). CDR3 length equals 14 residues. The CDR3 coding sequence is TGTGCCAGCAGTTTTCTCGGGCAGGGGGTTGGCTACACCTTC. Translation: CASSFLGQGVGYTF.